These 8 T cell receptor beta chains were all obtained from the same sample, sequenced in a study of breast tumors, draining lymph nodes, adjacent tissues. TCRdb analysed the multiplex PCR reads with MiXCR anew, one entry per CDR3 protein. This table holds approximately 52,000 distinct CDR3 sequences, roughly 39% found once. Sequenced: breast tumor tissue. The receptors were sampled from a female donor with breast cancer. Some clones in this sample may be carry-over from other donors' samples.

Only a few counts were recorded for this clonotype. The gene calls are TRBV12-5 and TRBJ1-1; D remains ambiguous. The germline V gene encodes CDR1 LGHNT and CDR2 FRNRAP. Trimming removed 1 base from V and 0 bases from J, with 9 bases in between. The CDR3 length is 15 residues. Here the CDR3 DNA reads TGTGCTAGTGGTTTGGGCTTAGGGCTGAACACTGAAGCTTTCTTT. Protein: CASGLGLGLNTEAFF.

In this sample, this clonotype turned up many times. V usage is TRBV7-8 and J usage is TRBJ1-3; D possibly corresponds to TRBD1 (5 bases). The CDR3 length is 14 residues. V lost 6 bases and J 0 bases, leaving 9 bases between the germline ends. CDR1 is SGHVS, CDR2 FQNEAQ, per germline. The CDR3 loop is CASRGVISGNTIYF. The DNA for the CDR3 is TGTGCCAGCAGGGGGGTCATCTCTGGAAACACCATATATTTT.

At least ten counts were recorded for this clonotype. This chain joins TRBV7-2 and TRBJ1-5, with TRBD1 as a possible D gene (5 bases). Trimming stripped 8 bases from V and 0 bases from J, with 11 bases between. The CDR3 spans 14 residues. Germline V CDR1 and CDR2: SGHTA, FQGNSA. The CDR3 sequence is CASGGGFSNQPQHF. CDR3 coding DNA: TGTGCCAGCGGGGGAGGGTTTAGCAATCAGCCCCAGCATTTT.

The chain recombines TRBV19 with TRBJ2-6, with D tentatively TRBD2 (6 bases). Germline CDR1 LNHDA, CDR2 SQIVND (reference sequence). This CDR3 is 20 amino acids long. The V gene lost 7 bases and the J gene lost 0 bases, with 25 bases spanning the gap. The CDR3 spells CASNLRGVPGLCSGANVLTF. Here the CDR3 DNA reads TGTGCCAGTAATCTGCGGGGAGTCCCCGGGCTGTGCTCTGGGGCCAACGTCCTGACTTTC.

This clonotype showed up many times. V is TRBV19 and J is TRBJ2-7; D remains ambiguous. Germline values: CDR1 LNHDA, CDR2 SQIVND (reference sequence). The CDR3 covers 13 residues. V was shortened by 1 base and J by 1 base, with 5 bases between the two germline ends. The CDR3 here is CASSIAESYEQYF. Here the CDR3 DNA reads TGTGCCAGTAGTATAGCGGAATCCTACGAGCAGTACTTC.

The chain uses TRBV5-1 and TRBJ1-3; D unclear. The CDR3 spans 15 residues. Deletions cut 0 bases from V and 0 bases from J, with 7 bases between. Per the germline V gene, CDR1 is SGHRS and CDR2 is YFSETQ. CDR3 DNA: TGCGCCAGCAGCTTGGACGGACGCTCTGGAAACACCATATATTTT. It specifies CASSLDGRSGNTIYF.

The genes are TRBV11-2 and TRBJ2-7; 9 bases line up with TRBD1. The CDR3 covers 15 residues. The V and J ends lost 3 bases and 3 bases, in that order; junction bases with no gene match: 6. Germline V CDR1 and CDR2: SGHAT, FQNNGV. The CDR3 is CASSFGTGFNYEQYF. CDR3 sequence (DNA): TGTGCCAGCAGCTTCGGGACAGGGTTTAACTACGAGCAGTACTTC.

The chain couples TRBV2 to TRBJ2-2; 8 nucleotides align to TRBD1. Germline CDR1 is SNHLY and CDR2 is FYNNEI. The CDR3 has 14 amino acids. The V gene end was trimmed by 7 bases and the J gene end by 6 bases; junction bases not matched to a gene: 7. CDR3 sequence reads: CASMNDRGAGELFF. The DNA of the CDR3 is TGTGCCAGCATGAACGACAGGGGAGCCGGGGAGCTGTTTTTT.